The 13 T cell receptor beta chains below come from one sample, sequenced in a study of shared clonotypes between healthy human individuals (TCRdb year 2020). For the CD8 naive samples, CD45RO-negative cells were positively selected for CCR7, yielding a CD45RA+CCR7+ population from which TemRA cells were excluded. Library prep was done by the immunoSEQ multiplex PCR assay. Here the immuneACCESS table is served through TCRdb, limited to in-frame sequences with V and J called. Missing clones are a known gap in these copies; in checked studies unresolved V genes cover under half, and the rest lacks a known reason. The table for this sample lists around 2,000,000 clones; about 95% of them were counted only once. The ten largest clones capture 1.2% of the sample. The source material was naive CD8+ T cells sorted from blood. The cell subset or site label for this specimen denotes: CD45RA+CCR7+. These receptor sequences come from a man between 18 and 29 years old in good health.

The rearrangement joins TRBV6-5 to TRBJ2-3; the D call may be TRBD1 or TRBD2 (5 bases each). The CDR3 has 15 residues. Germline CDR1 MNHEY, CDR2 SVGAGI. V lost 0 bases and J 2 bases, leaving 9 bases between the germline ends. Here the CDR3 DNA reads TGTGCCAGCAGTTACTCGAACGGGGCCACAGATACGCAGTATTTT. Its translation: CASSYSNGATDTQYF.

The V and J genes are TRBV25-1 and TRBJ2-1, with D perhaps matching TRBD2 (5 bases). The V and J ends lost 0 bases and 3 bases respectively, with 12 bases between them. This CDR3 spans 16 amino acids. The germline V gene has CDR1 MGHDK and CDR2 SYGVNS. CDR3 sequence (DNA): TGTGCCAGCAGTGAATATCTCGGACGGGACTACAATGAGCAGTTCTTC. This sequence encodes CASSEYLGRDYNEQFF.

V and J are TRBV11-2 and TRBJ2-7, with D unresolved. The germline V and J ends were trimmed by 2 bases and 3 bases, with 14 bases remaining between them. Germline loops: CDR1 SGHAT, CDR2 FQNNGV. This CDR3 region has 15 residues. CDR3 coding DNA: TGTGCCAGCAGCTTATCCGACGAACTATTCTACGAGCAGTACTTC. The encoded protein is CASSLSDELFYEQYF.

V usage is TRBV20-1 and J usage is TRBJ2-3, with D unclear. The germline V gene encodes CDR1 DFQATT and CDR2 SNEGSKA (reference sequence). V was pared by 1 base and J by 8 bases, with 4 bases between. The CDR3 has 10 residues. The CDR3 DNA reads TGCAGTGCTAGAGGGGGTACGCAGTATTTT. It encodes CSARGGTQYF.

The chain has TRBV19 and TRBJ2-7; a possible D gene is TRBD1 (6 bases). The CDR3 runs 18 residues. Germline lookup yields CDR1 LNHDA and CDR2 SQIVND (reference sequence). Trimming left V 1 base short and J 3 bases short, with 22 bases between. The CDR3 reads CASSIGATWGPGDYEQYF. Written as DNA, the CDR3 is TGTGCCAGTAGTATAGGAGCTACGTGGGGGCCGGGTGACTACGAGCAGTACTTC. Filled out from reference TRBV19 and TRBJ2-7, the complete variable domain reads DGGITQSPKYLFRKEGQNVTLSCEQNLNHDAMYWYRQDPGQGLRLIYYSQIVNDFQKGDIAEGYSVSREKKESFPLTVTSAQKNPTAFYLCASSIGATWGPGDYEQYFGPGTRLTVT.

The rearrangement uses TRBV5-6 and TRBJ1-1; D not resolved. This CDR3 spans 14 amino acids. Per germline, CDR1 SGHDT and CDR2 YYEEEE. V was shortened by 3 bases and J by 4 bases, with 13 bases between the two germline ends. This chain's CDR3 is CASSSTLFSTEAFF. The CDR3, as DNA: TGTGCCAGCAGCTCGACACTTTTTAGCACTGAAGCTTTCTTT.

The chain carries TRBV10-2 and TRBJ1-1; possibly TRBD1 for D (5 bases). This CDR3 has 11 residues. V lost 2 bases, J lost 11 bases, and 9 bases lay in between. Germline values: CDR1 WSHSY, CDR2 SAAADI. CDR3 region: CASSEGAGAFF. The CDR3 DNA sequence: TGCGCCAGCAGTGAGGGGGCGGGTGCTTTCTTT.

This chain joins TRBV28 and TRBJ2-1; possible D gene TRBD1, 6 bases. The germline V gene has CDR1 MDHEN and CDR2 SYDVKM. This CDR3 is built from 13 residues. Trimming cost V 5 bases and J 4 bases, with 9 bases left between them. CDR3 bases: TGTGCCAGCAGTACAGGGAATTACAATGAGCAGTTCTTC. Translated: CASSTGNYNEQFF.

The chain joins TRBV14 to TRBJ2-7; 11 nucleotides match TRBD1. The CDR3 extends over 15 amino acids. Unmatched junction bases numbered 5, after V lost 4 bases and J lost 3 bases. The germline V gene has CDR1 SGHDN and CDR2 FVKESK. The CDR3 region is CASSRGTGGGYEQYF. CDR3 coding DNA: TGTGCCAGCAGCCGCGGGACAGGGGGGGGCTACGAGCAGTACTTC.

In its sample, this clone was seen once. Other DNA sequences in the sample encode the same CDR3. The rearrangement uses TRBV27 and TRBJ1-1, with D uncertain. Between the trimmed V and J ends, which lost 1 base and 4 bases, there was a span of 7 bases. CDR3 length: 13 amino acids. Germline CDR1 is MNHEY and CDR2 is SMNVEV (reference sequence). The CDR3 DNA reads as TGTGCCAGCAGTTTATTGGGGAGCACTGAAGCTTTCTTT. It specifies CASSLLGSTEAFF.

This chain joins TRBV15 and TRBJ2-5; the D gene is possibly TRBD1 (5 bases). The CDR3 extends over 13 amino acids. CDR1 LNHNV and CDR2 YYDKDF come from the germline V gene (reference sequence). V lost 4 bases, J lost 2 bases, and 8 bases lay in between. Written as DNA, the CDR3 is TGTGCCACCAGCAACAGGAATCAAGAGACCCAGTACTTC. It yields the protein CATSNRNQETQYF.

The rearrangement links TRBV7-6 to TRBJ1-1; a weak D match, TRBD1 (5 bases). V shed 5 bases and J shed 0 bases, with 16 bases lying between them. The CDR3 contains 16 residues. Germline CDR1 SGHVS, CDR2 FNYEAQ. CDR3 sequence: CASSTEGAGLNTEAFF. CDR3 sequence (DNA): TGTGCCAGCAGCACCGAAGGGGCAGGATTGAACACTGAAGCTTTCTTT.

The chain links TRBV29-1 to TRBJ2-7, with a possible D match to TRBD2 (5 bases). There are 13 residues in the CDR3. Trimming removed 6 bases from V and 3 bases from J, with 15 bases in between. In germline, CDR1 is SQVTM, CDR2 ANQGSEA. The CDR3 DNA sequence: TGCAGCGTCCCGCCCGACGAGGGCTACGAGCAGTACTTC. Its protein product is CSVPPDEGYEQYF.